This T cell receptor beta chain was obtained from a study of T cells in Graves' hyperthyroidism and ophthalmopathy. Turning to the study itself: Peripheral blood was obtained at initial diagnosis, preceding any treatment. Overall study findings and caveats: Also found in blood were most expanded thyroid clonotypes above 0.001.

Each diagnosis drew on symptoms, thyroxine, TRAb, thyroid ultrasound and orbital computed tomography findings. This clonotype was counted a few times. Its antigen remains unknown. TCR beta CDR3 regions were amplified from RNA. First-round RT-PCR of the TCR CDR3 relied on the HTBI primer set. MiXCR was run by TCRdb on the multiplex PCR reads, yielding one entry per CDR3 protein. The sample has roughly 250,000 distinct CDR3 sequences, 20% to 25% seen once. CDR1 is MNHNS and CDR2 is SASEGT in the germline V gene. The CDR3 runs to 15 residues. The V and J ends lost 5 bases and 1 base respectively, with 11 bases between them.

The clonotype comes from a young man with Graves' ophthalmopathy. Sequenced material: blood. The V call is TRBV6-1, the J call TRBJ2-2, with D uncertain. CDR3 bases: TGTGCCAGCAGTCGCGAGGAATTGAACACCGGGGAGCTGTTTTTT. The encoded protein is CASSREELNTGELFF.